The clone carrying this T cell receptor (beta chain) was seen only once. Produced via immunoSEQ multiplex PCR; TCRdb's table is partial and in-frame only. This table has approximately 82,000 clones, approximately 80% appearing once. These data come from a study of radiotherapy plus CTLA-4 blockade in lung cancer. Deletions cut 4 bases from V and 4 bases from J, with 8 bases between. There are 13 residues in the CDR3. In germline, CDR1 is MRHNA, CDR2 SNTAGT. This clonotype originated in a human donor with non-small cell lung cancer that progressed on radiotherapy plus ipilimumab. Source: peripheral blood, taken from a patient treated with radiotherapy plus ipilimumab. The V gene is TRBV6-4, the J gene TRBJ1-5, with D unresolved. The CDR3 region is CASSASSNQPQHF. In DNA form, the CDR3 reads TGTGCCAGCAGTGCGTCATCTAATCAGCCCCAGCATTTT.